The 13 T cell receptor beta chains given below trace back to one sample, sequenced in a study of OX40 agonist ivuxolimab in advanced cancers. Measured with immunoSEQ multiplex PCR; TCRdb has only the in-frame clones, and not every one. The sample consists of about 30,000 clones, approximately 88% of them appearing once. The starting material was CD4+ or CD8+ T cells sorted from blood, obtained in a trial of the OX40 agonist ivuxolimab. Receptor source: an adult with an advanced solid tumor such as melanoma, head and neck, liver or kidney cancer.

For this clone: Its ends do not fully match the called genes, so a read error is possible. V and J are TRBV7-6 and TRBJ1-1; the match to TRBD1 covers 7 bases. Germline CDR1 reads SGHVS; CDR2 reads FNYEAQ. This CDR3 has 14 residues. As DNA, the CDR3 is TGTGTCAGCAGCGTATACAGGGGGAACACTGAAGCTTTCTTT. The encoded protein is CVSSVYRGNTEAFF.

The chain couples TRBV18 to TRBJ2-7, with 8 nucleotides matching TRBD1. Trimming removed 3 bases from V and 3 bases from J; junction bases left unmatched: 16. CDR1 and CDR2 from the germline V gene are KGHSH and LQKENI. CDR3 size: 18 residues. CDR3 coding DNA: TGTGCCAGCTCACCCCTATGGGGCGACAGGGGTGGCCTCTACGAGCAGTACTTC. Residues: CASSPLWGDRGGLYEQYF.

This chain connects TRBV6-5 to TRBJ1-2; D might be TRBD1 (5 bases). Germline CDR1 and CDR2: MNHEY and SVGAGI. This CDR3 is built from 13 residues. V lost 4 bases, J lost 5 bases, and 11 bases lay in between. The CDR3 loop is CASSSGSKYGYTF. The CDR3 DNA reads TGTGCCAGCAGTTCAGGGTCGAAATATGGCTACACCTTC.

In this sample, this clone turned up once. The chain employs TRBV27 and TRBJ2-1; no firm D call. CDR1 MNHEY and CDR2 SMNVEV come from the germline V gene (reference sequence). V was trimmed by 3 bases and J by 5 bases, leaving 5 bases between them. The CDR3 has 12 residues. CDR3 region: CASSFPNNEQFF. DNA of the CDR3: TGTGCCAGCAGTTTCCCAAACAATGAGCAGTTCTTC.

This chain links TRBV28 with TRBJ1-6, with D unclear. The CDR3 extends over 16 amino acids. CDR1 is MDHEN, CDR2 SYDVKM, per germline. The V gene lost 5 bases and the J gene lost 0 bases, with 11 bases spanning the gap. CDR3 nucleotides: TGTGCCAGCAGTCTCATATCAAGCTCCTATAATTCACCCCTCCACTTT. As protein: CASSLISSSYNSPLHF.

This chain uses TRBV29-1 with TRBJ1-2; D uncertain. Germline values: CDR1 SQVTM, CDR2 ANQGSEA. The CDR3 sequence is 10 residues long. V was pared by 0 bases and J by 7 bases, with 3 bases between. The CDR3 loop is CSVEDRGYTF. Here the CDR3 DNA reads TGCAGCGTTGAAGATCGTGGCTACACCTTC.

The chain couples TRBV27 to TRBJ1-2; no clear D. Trimming took 6 bases from V and 4 from J, leaving 6 bases between them. This CDR3 contains 11 residues. Germline V gene data show CDR1 as MNHEY and CDR2 as SMNVEV (reference sequence). This CDR3 reads CASRSPYGYTF. In nucleotides, the CDR3 is TGTGCCAGCAGGTCACCCTATGGCTACACCTTC.

The chain links TRBV19 to TRBJ2-1, with D uncertain. From germline, CDR1 is LNHDA and CDR2 SQIVND (reference sequence). The CDR3 has 15 residues. Trimming cost V 2 bases and J 0 bases, with 8 bases left between them. The CDR3, as DNA: TGTGCCAGTAGTATAAGTCCCGGCTCCTACAATGAGCAGTTCTTC. Encoded protein: CASSISPGSYNEQFF.

The chain carries TRBV4-1 and TRBJ1-1; the D gene is possibly TRBD1 (5 bases). CDR1 MGHRA and CDR2 YSYEKL come from the germline V gene. V was cut by 2 bases and J by 5 bases, with 12 bases left in between. The CDR3 is made up of 14 amino acids. The CDR3 nucleotides read TGCGCCAGCAGCCAATTTTTAGGGGAAACTGAAGCTTTCTTT. It codes for CASSQFLGETEAFF.

This sequence joins TRBV2 and TRBJ2-7; D call uncertain. The CDR3 totals 12 residues. Trimming cost V 7 bases and J 3 bases, with 10 bases left between them. Looked up from germline, CDR1 is SNHLY and CDR2 is FYNNEI. In DNA, the CDR3 is TGTGCCAGCAATCTAGTCATCTACGAGCAGTACTTC. This encodes CASNLVIYEQYF.

The table lists this clone with a count of one. This chain links TRBV4-2 with TRBJ2-2; no reliable D call. V was shortened by 2 bases and J by 0 bases, with 7 bases between the two germline ends. The length of the CDR3 is 15 residues. Germline assignment: CDR1 LGHNA and CDR2 YNFKEQ. CDR3 region: CASSQPGPNTGELFF. In DNA form, the CDR3 reads TGTGCCAGCAGCCAACCAGGTCCGAACACCGGGGAGCTGTTTTTT.

The chain employs TRBV30 and TRBJ2-7; possible D gene TRBD1, 5 bases. The V gene lost 1 base and the J gene lost 3 bases, with 13 bases spanning the gap. Germline CDR1 GTSNPN, CDR2 SVGIG (reference sequence). The CDR3 runs 14 residues. In DNA form, the CDR3 reads TGTGCCTGGAGTGCCATTGGGGCTAGCTACGAGCAGTACTTC. It codes for CAWSAIGASYEQYF.

CDR3 sequence reads: CASSTIISGLSSYEQYF. The CDR3 coding sequence is TGTGCCAGTAGTACGATCATTAGCGGACTCAGCTCCTACGAGCAGTACTTC. This chain links TRBV19 with TRBJ2-7; TRBD2 might be the D (6 bases). This CDR3 is 17 amino acids long. V lost 4 bases and J lost 0, with 19 bases in between. Looked up from germline, CDR1 is LNHDA and CDR2 is SQIVND (reference sequence).